This note documents a single T cell receptor beta chain sequence. The sample comes from a study of preoperative IRX-2 immunotherapy in early breast cancer. The treatment here: preoperative locoregional IRX-2 cytokine immunotherapy. Samples came from a phase Ib trial of preoperative locoregional IRX-2 cytokine immunotherapy. Assay used: immunoSEQ multiplex PCR; TCRdb lists only in-frame clones, some missing. The sample has approximately 96,000 clones, more than 80% seen once. This TCR was sampled from a human donor with breast cancer. This specimen consisted of tumor tissue, obtained after IRX-2 immunotherapy.

CDR3 in DNA: TGTGCCAGCTCACCAAACCTCGGGTCCGGCTACACCTTC. This translates into CASSPNLGSGYTF. The V call is TRBV18, the J call TRBJ1-2; D gene unclear. This CDR3 contains 13 residues. The germline CDR1 and CDR2 sequences are KGHSH and LQKENI. Trimming shortened V by 2 bases and J by 8 bases, and 12 bases separated the two germline ends.